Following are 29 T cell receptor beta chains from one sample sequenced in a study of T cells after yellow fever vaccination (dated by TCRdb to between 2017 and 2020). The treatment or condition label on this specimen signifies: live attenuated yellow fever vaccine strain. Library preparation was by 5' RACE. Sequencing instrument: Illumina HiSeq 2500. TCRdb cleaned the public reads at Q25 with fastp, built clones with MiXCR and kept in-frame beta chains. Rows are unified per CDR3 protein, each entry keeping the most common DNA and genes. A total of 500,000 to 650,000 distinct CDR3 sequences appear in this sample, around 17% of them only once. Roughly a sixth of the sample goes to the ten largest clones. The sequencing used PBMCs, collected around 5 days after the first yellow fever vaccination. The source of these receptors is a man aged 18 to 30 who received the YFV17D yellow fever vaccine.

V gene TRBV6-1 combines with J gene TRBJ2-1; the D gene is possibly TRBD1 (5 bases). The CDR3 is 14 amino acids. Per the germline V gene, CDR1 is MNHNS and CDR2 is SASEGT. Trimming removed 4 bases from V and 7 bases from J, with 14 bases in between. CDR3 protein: CASSARVPLNEQFF. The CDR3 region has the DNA TGTGCCAGCAGTGCCAGGGTACCATTGAATGAGCAGTTCTTC.

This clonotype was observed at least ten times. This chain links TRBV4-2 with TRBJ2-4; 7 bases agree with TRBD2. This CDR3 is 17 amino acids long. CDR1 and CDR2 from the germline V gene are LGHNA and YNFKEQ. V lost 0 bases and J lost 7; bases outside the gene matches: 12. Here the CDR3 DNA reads TGTGCCAGCAGCCAAGAAAGCCCGTGGGGGGGGTCGAACATTCAGTACTTC. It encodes CASSQESPWGGSNIQYF.

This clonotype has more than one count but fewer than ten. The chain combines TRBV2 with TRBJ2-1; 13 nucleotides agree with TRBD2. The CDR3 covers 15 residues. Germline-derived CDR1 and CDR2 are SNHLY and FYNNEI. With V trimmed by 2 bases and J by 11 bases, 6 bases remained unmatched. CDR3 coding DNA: TGTGCCAGCAGTGAAATCCCGACTAGCGGGGGGCAGCAGTTCTTC. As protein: CASSEIPTSGGQQFF.

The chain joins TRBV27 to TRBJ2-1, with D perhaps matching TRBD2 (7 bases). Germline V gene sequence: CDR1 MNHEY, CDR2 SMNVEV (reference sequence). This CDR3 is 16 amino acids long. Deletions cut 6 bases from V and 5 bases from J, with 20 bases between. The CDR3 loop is CASSRRLVRGHNEQFF. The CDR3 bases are TGTGCCAGCAGCCGCCGGTTGGTGCGGGGGCACAATGAGCAGTTCTTC.

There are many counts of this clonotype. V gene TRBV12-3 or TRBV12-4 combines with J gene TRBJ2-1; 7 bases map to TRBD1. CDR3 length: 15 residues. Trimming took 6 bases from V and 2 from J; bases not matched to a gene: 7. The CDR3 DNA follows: TGTGCCAGCAGCTATGACAGGGTTGCCTACAATGAGCAGTTCTTC. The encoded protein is CASSYDRVAYNEQFF.

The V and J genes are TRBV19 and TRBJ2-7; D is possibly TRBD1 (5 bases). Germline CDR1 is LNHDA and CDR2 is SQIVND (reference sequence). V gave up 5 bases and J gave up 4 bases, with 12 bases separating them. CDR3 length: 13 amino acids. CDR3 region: CASSSQQEYEQYV. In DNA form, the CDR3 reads TGTGCCAGTAGTTCCCAACAGGAGTACGAGCAGTACGTC.

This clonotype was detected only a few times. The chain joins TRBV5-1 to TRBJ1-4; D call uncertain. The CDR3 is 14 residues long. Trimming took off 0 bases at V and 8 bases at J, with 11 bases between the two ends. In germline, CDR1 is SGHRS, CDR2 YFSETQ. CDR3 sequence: CASSLDAAEEKLFF. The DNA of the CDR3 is TGCGCCAGCAGCTTGGATGCGGCAGAAGAAAAACTGTTTTTT.

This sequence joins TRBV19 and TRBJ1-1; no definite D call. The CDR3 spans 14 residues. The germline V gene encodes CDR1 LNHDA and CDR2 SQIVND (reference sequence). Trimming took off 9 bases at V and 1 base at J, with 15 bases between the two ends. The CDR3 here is CASTSGFGNTEAFF. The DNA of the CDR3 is TGTGCCAGCACCTCGGGTTTTGGGAACACTGAAGCTTTCTTT.

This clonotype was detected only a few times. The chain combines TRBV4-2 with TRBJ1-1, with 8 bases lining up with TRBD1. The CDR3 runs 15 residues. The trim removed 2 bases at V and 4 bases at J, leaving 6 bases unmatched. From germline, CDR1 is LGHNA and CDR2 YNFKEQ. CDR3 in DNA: TGTGCCAGCAGCCAACGACAGGGGCAGGGCACTGAAGCTTTCTTT. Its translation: CASSQRQGQGTEAFF.

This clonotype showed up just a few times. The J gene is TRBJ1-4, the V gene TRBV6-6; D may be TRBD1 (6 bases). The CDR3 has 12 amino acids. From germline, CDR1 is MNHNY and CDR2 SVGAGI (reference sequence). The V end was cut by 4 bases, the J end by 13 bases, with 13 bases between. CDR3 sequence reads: CASSSGGPGLFF. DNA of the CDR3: TGTGCCAGCAGTTCCGGGGGGCCTGGACTGTTTTTT.

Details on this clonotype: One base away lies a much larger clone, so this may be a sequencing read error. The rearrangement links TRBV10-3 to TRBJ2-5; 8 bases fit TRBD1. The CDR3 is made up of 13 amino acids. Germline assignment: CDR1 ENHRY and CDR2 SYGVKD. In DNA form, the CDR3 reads TGTGACATCAGCTCAGGGGGCAAAGAGACCCAGTACTTC. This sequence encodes CDISSGGKETQYF.

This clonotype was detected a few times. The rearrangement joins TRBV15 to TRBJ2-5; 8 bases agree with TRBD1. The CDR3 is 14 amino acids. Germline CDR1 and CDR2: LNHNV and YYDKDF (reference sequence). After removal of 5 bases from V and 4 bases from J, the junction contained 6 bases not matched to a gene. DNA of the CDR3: TGTGCCACCAGCGGGGGACAGGCCCGAGAGACCCAGTACTTC. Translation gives CATSGGQARETQYF.

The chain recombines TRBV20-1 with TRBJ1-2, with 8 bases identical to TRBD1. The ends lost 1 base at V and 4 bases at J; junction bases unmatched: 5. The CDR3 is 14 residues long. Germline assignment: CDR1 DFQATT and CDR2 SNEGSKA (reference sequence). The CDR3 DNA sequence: TGCAGTGCTAGAGTGGACAGGGAAGCCTATGGCTACACCTTC. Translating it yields CSARVDREAYGYTF.

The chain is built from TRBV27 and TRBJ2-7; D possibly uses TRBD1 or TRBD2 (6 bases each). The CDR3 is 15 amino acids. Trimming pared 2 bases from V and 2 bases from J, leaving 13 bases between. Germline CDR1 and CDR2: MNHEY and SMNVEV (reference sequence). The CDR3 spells CASSLRGRLAYEQYF. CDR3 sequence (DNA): TGTGCCAGCAGTTTACGGGGGCGCCTAGCCTACGAGCAGTACTTC.

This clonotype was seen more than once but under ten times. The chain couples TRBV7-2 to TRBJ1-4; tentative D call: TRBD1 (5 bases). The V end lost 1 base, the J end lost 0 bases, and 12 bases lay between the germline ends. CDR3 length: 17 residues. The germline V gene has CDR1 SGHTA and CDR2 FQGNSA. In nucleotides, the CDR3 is TGTGCCAGCAGCTTAGTCAGGGCAGAAACAACTAATGAAAAACTGTTTTTT. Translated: CASSLVRAETTNEKLFF.

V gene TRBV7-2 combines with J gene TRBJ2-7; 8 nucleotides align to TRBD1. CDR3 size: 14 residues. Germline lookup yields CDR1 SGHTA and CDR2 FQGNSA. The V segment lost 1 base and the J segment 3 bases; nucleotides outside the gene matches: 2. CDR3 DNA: TGTGCCAGCAGCTTAGACACAGGGGGCTACGAGCAGTACTTC. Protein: CASSLDTGGYEQYF.

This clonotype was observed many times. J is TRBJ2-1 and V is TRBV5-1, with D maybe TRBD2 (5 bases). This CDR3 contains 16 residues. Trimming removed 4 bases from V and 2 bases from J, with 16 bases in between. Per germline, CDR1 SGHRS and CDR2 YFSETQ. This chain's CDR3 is CASSRATGSTYNEQFF. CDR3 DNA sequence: TGCGCCAGCAGCCGCGCTACGGGGTCCACCTACAATGAGCAGTTCTTC.

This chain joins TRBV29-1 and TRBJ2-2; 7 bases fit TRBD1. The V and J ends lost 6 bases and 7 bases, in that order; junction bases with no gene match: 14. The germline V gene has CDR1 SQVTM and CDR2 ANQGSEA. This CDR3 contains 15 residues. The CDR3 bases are TGCAGCGTCGTGGACAGGAGAAACGCCCGCGGGGAGCTGTTTTTT. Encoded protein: CSVVDRRNARGELFF.

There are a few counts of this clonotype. The CDR3 DNA reads as TGTGCCAGCAGTTACTCTACGGGGGGGTTTGACGAGCAGTACGTC. Protein sequence: CASSYSTGGFDEQYV. V and J are TRBV6-2 or TRBV6-3 and TRBJ2-7; 8 nucleotides line up with TRBD2. The ends lost 0 bases at V and 5 bases at J; junction bases unmatched: 6. Germline V CDR1 and CDR2: MNHEY, SVGEGT. This CDR3 region has 15 residues.

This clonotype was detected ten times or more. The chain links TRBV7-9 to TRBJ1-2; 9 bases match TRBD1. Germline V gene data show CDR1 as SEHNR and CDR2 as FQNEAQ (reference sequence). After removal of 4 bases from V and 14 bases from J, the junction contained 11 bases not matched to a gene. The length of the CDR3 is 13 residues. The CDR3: CASSSSGTGRQTF. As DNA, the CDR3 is TGTGCCAGCAGCTCCTCCGGGACAGGGCGCCAAACCTTC.

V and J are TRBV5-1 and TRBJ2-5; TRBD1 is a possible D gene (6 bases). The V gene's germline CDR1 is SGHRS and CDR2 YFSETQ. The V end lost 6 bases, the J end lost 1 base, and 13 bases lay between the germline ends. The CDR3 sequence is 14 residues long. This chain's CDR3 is CASKTWTAQETQYF. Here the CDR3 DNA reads TGCGCCAGCAAGACCTGGACAGCCCAAGAGACCCAGTACTTC.

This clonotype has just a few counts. DNA of the CDR3: TGTGCCAGCAGCTTATTTCCTAGCGGGGTTACGAATGAGCAGTTCTTC. Translated, it gives CASSLFPSGVTNEQFF. The gene calls are TRBV7-8 and TRBJ2-1; 9 bases map to TRBD2. After removal of 2 bases from V and 7 bases from J, the junction contained 9 bases not matched to a gene. The CDR3 spans 16 residues. The germline V gene has CDR1 SGHVS and CDR2 FQNEAQ.

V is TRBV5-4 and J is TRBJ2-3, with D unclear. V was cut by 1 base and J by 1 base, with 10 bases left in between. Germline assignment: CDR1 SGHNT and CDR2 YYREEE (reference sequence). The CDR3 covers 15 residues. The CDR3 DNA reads TGTGCCAGCAGCTTGTACAGATCCGGCACAGATACGCAGTATTTT. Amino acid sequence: CASSLYRSGTDTQYF.

The DNA of the CDR3 is TGTGCCAGCACGGAGGGGGCGGGGACAGATACGCAGTATTTT. Its protein is CASTEGAGTDTQYF. The genes are TRBV7-2 and TRBJ2-3; a weak D match, TRBD1 (7 bases). V gave up 7 bases and J gave up 3 bases, with 14 bases separating them. This CDR3 has 14 amino acids. The germline V gene has CDR1 SGHTA and CDR2 FQGNSA.

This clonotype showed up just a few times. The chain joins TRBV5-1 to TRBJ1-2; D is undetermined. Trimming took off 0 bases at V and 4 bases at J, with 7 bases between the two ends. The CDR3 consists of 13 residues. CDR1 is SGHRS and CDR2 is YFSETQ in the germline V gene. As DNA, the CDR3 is TGCGCCAGCAGCTTGGGACCGATCTATGGCTACACCTTC. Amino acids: CASSLGPIYGYTF.

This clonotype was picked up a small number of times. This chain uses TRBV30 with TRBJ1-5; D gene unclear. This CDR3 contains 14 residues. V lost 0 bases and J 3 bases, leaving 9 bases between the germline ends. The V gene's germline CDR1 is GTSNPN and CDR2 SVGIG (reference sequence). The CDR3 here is CAWSVDLTNQPQHF. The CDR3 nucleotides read TGTGCCTGGAGTGTTGACTTGACCAATCAGCCCCAGCATTTT.

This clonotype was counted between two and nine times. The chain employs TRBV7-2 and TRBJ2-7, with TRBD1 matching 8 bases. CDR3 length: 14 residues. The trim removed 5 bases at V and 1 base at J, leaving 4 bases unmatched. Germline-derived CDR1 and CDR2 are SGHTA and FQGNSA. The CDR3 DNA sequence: TGTGCCAGCAGCGGGGACAGGTGGTCCTACGAGCAGTACTTC. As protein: CASSGDRWSYEQYF.

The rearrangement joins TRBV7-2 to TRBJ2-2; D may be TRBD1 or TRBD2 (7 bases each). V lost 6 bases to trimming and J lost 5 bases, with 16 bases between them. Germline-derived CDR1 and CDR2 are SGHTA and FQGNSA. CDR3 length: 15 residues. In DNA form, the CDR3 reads TGTGCCAGCAGACTCAGGGGGGGAGGTACCGGGGAGCTGTTTTTT. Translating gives CASRLRGGGTGELFF.

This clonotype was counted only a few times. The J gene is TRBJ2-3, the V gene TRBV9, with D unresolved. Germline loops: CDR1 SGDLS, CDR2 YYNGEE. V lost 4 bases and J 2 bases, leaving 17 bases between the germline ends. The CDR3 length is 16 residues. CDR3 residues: CASSPEEAVYTDTQYF. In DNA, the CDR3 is TGTGCCAGCAGCCCAGAAGAGGCGGTATACACAGATACGCAGTATTTT. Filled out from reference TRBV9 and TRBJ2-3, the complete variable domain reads DSGVTQTPKHLITATGQRVTLRCSPRSGDLSVYWYQQSLDQGLQFLIQYYNGEERAKGNILERFSAQQFPDLHSELNLSSLELGDSALYFCASSPEEAVYTDTQYFGPGTRLTVL.